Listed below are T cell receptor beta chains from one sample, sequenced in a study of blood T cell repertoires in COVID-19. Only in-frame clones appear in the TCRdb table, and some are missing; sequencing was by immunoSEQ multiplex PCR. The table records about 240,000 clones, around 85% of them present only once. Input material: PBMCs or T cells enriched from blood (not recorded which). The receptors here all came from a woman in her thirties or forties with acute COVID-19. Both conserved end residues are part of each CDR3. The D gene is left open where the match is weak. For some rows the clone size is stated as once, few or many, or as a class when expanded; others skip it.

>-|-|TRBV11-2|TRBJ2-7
CASSLNPSSYEQYF
TGTGCCAGCAGCTTAAATCCGAGCTCCTACGAGCAGTACTTC
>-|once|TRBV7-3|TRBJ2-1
CASSLIRLGEQFF
TGTGCCAGCAGCTTAATCCGACTAGGCGAGCAGTTCTTC
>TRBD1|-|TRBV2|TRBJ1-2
CASAKEGAKVGYTF
TGTGCCAGCGCAAAAGAGGGGGCCAAGGTTGGCTACACCTTC
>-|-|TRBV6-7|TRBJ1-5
CASSYSTTLLLNQPQHF
TGTGCCAGCAGTTACTCTACCACTTTGTTACTTAATCAGCCCCAGCATTTT
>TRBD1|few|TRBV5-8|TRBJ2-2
CASSPGTGGFGELFF
TGTGCCAGCAGCCCCGGGACAGGGGGCTTCGGGGAGCTGTTTTTT
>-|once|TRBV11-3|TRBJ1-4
CASSLVQGKSEKLFF
TGTGCCAGCAGCTTAGTCCAGGGGAAGAGTGAAAAACTGTTTTTT
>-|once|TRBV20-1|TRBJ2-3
CSASTGTDTQYF
TGCAGTGCTAGTACAGGCACAGATACGCAGTATTTT
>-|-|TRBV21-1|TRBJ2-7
CASGGLAGDLSYEQYF
TGTGCCAGCGGCGGACTAGCGGGAGATTTATCCTACGAGCAGTACTTC
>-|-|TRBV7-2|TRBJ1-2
CASSLALREGYTF
TGTGCCAGCAGCTTAGCGCTGAGGGAAGGCTACACCTTC
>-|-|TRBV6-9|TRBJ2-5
CASSYKDTKPYQETQYF
TGTGCCAGCAGTTACAAGGACACAAAGCCGTACCAAGAGACCCAGTACTTC
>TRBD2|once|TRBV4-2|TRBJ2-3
CASSPANRLAGGDTQYF
TGTGCCAGCAGCCCAGCTAATAGACTAGCGGGAGGCGATACGCAGTATTTT
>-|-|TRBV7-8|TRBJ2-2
CASGGPSENTGELFF
TGTGCCAGCGGTGGGCCTAGCGAGAACACCGGGGAGCTGTTTTTT
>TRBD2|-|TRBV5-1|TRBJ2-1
CASSSSGNDNEQFF
TGCGCCAGCAGCTCTAGCGGGAACGACAATGAGCAGTTCTTC
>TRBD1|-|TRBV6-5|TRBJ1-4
CASSPRTGNEKLFF
TGTGCCAGCAGTCCCAGGACAGGGAATGAAAAACTGTTTTTT
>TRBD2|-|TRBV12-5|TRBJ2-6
CASGPGFRAGEAGANVLTF
TGTGCTAGTGGCCCGGGGTTTCGTGCGGGAGAGGCTGGGGCCAACGTCCTGACTTTC
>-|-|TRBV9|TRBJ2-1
CASSVGGWDNEQFF
TGTGCCAGCAGCGTAGGAGGATGGGACAATGAGCAGTTCTTC
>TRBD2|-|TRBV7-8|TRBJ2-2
CASSFRTSGTGELFF
TGTGCCAGCAGCTTCCGGACTAGCGGGACCGGGGAGCTGTTTTTT
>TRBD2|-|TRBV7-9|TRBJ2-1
CASSSLAMGSGSDEQFF
TGTGCCAGCAGCTCCTTAGCGATGGGTAGCGGGAGCGATGAGCAGTTCTTC
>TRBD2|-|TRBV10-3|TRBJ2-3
CAISLTAGALPFTDTQYF
TGTGCCATCAGCCTTACTGCGGGAGCCTTACCCTTCACAGATACGCAGTATTTT
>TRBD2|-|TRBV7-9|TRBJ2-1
CASSPTPSGSGNEQFF
TGTGCCAGCAGCCCGACCCCTAGCGGGAGTGGTAATGAGCAGTTCTTC
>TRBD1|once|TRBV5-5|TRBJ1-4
CASSAQGENEKLFF
TGTGCCAGCAGCGCACAGGGGGAGAATGAAAAACTGTTTTTT
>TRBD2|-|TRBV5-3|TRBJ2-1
CARSHGTSGSLVAINEQFF
TGTGCCAGAAGCCACGGGACTAGCGGGAGCCTAGTTGCCATCAATGAGCAGTTCTTC
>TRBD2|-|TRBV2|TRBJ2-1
CASSRAPGGRANEQFF
TGTGCCAGCAGTCGGGCGCCGGGCGGGAGGGCGAATGAGCAGTTCTTC
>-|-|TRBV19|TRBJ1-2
CASRVGGYGYTF
TGTGCCAGTAGGGTAGGGGGCTATGGCTACACCTTC
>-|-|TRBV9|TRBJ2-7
CASSVGLQGYEQYF
TGTGCCAGCAGCGTGGGCCTTCAGGGCTACGAGCAGTACTTC
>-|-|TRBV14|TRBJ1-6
CASSPYSTGIYSPLHF
TGTGCCAGCAGCCCCTATTCGACAGGAATTTATTCACCCCTCCACTTT
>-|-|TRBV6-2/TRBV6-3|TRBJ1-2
CASSSNYGYTF
TGTGCCAGCAGTAGCAACTATGGCTACACCTTC
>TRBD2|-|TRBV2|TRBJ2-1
CASSAGGYNEQFF
TGTGCCAGCAGTGCGGGGGGGTACAATGAGCAGTTCTTC
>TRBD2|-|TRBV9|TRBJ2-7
CASSPTGTSGLEQYF
TGTGCCAGCAGCCCAACCGGGACTAGCGGGCTCGAGCAGTACTTC
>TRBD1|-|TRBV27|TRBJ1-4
CASSQLPGQGRVEKLFF
TGTGCCAGCAGTCAACTACCGGGACAGGGTCGGGTTGAAAAACTGTTTTTT
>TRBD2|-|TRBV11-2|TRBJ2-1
CASSHLGLAGEIEQFF
TGTGCCAGCAGCCACCTTGGACTAGCGGGAGAGATTGAGCAGTTCTTC
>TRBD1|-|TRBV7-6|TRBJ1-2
CASSFTGQGSGGYTF
TGTGCCAGCAGCTTTACTGGACAGGGCAGCGGTGGCTACACCTTC
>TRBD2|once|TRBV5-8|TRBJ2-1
CASSQGWWLAGNQGNEQFF
TGTGCCAGCAGCCAGGGGTGGTGGCTAGCGGGAAATCAGGGCAATGAGCAGTTCTTC
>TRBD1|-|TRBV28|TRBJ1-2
CASSLGTGGFGYTF
TGTGCCAGCAGTCTCGGGACAGGGGGCTTTGGCTACACCTTC
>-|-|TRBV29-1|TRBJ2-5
CSGTAPETQYF
TGCAGCGGGACAGCCCCAGAGACCCAGTACTTC
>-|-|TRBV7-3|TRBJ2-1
CASSSLDSNEQFF
TGTGCCAGCAGCTCCCTAGATAGCAATGAGCAGTTCTTC
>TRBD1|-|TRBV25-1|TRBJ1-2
CASSEGEQGADYGYTF
TGTGCCAGCAGTGAAGGCGAACAGGGGGCTGACTATGGCTACACCTTC
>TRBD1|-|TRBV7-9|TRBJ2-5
CASSYRDRGLETQYF
TGTGCCAGCAGCTACCGGGACAGGGGCTTAGAGACCCAGTACTTC
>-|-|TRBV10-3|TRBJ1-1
CAIRDQGNTEAFF
TGTGCCATCAGAGACCAGGGGAACACTGAAGCTTTCTTT
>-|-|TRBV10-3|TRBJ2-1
CAISGREKYNEQFF
TGTGCCATCAGTGGGAGGGAAAAGTACAATGAGCAGTTCTTC
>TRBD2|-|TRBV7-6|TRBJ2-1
CASSLRTSGSGQFF
TGTGCCAGCAGCTTACGGACTAGCGGGAGTGGGCAGTTCTTC
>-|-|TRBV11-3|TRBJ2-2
CASSHSFLAPNTGELFF
TGTGCCAGCAGCCACTCCTTTCTAGCGCCGAACACCGGGGAGCTGTTTTTT
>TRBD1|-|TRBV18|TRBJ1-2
CASSREPGTGNYGYTF
TGTGCCAGCTCCCGGGAGCCCGGGACAGGGAACTATGGCTACACCTTC
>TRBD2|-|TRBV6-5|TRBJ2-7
CASSYNLAGAYEQYF
TGTGCCAGCAGTTACAATCTAGCGGGGGCCTACGAGCAGTACTTC
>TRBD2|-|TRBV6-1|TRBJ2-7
CASSETTSGRNEQYF
TGTGCCAGCAGTGAAACAACTAGCGGGAGGAACGAGCAGTACTTC
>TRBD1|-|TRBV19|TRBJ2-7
CASSLTGSSYEQYF
TGTGCCAGTAGCTTGACAGGGAGCTCCTACGAGCAGTACTTC
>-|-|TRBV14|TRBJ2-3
CASSQRVGTDTQYF
TGTGCCAGCAGCCAGCGAGTGGGCACAGATACGCAGTATTTT
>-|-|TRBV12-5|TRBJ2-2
CASAREAGELFF
TGTGCTAGTGCCCGAGAGGCCGGGGAGCTGTTTTTT
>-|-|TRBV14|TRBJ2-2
CASSLYRAGELFF
TGTGCCAGCAGCTTATACAGGGCCGGGGAGCTGTTTTTT
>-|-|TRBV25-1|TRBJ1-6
CASSQQGLDSPLHF
TGTGCCAGCAGTCAGCAGGGGCTGGATTCACCCCTCCACTTT
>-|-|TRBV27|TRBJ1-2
CASSSRGTDQGYTF
TGTGCCAGCAGTTCCCGCGGGACGGACCAAGGCTACACCTTC
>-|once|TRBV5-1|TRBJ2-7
CASATPGNSEQYF
TGCGCCAGCGCTACCCCCGGGAATTCTGAGCAGTACTTC
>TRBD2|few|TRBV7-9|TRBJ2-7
CASSMPTSGLDPRSYEQYF
TGTGCCAGCAGCATGCCCACTAGCGGCCTGGACCCGCGCTCCTACGAGCAGTACTTC
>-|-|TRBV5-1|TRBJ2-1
CASRLGGLETPGYNEQFF
TGCGCCAGCAGGCTTGGGGGCTTAGAGACCCCGGGATACAATGAGCAGTTCTTC
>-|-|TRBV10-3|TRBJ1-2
CAIRRNYGYTF
TGTGCCATCAGACGGAACTATGGCTACACCTTC
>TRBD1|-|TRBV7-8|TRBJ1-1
CASRQKPGQGSGGAFF
TGTGCCAGCAGACAAAAACCGGGACAGGGCTCCGGGGGAGCTTTCTTT
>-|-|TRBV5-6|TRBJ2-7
CASSRENLEVYEQYF
TGTGCCAGCAGCCGAGAAAACTTAGAGGTCTACGAGCAGTACTTC